These T cell receptor beta chains were read from a single sample in a study of blood T cell repertoires in COVID-19. Sequenced by immunoSEQ multiplex PCR; TCRdb stores in-frame clones only, minus some. Of about 220,000 clones detected, approximately 86% appear once; the ten largest clones hold about 14%. The sample was PBMCs or T cells enriched from blood (not recorded which). The source is a woman aged 45-65 years with acute COVID-19. Both conserved end residues are part of each CDR3. A D gene is named only where the DNA matches it firmly. The listing skips clone size in some rows; elsewhere it reads once, few, many or a size class.

v_gene: TRBV27; j_gene: TRBJ2-7; d_gene: TRBD1; abundance: NA; CDR3aa: CASSLSPGQGAVNEQYF; CDR3nt: TGTGCCAGCAGTTTATCCCCCGGACAGGGGGCGGTGAACGAGCAGTACTTC
v_gene: TRBV6-4; j_gene: TRBJ2-1; d_gene: TRBD2; abundance: NA; CDR3aa: CASGGLAPNEQFF; CDR3nt: TGTGCCAGCGGGGGACTAGCGCCCAATGAGCAGTTCTTC
v_gene: TRBV19; j_gene: TRBJ2-1; d_gene: NA; abundance: NA; CDR3aa: CASSMVARGGYPEQFF; CDR3nt: TGTGCCAGTAGTATGGTGGCCCGAGGAGGGTACCCGGAGCAGTTCTTC
v_gene: TRBV28; j_gene: TRBJ2-5; d_gene: NA; abundance: NA; CDR3aa: CASSLRPQETQYF; CDR3nt: TGTGCCAGCAGCCTGAGGCCCCAAGAGACCCAGTACTTC
v_gene: TRBV4-2; j_gene: TRBJ2-1; d_gene: TRBD2; abundance: NA; CDR3aa: CASSESSGRPYNEQFF; CDR3nt: TGTGCCAGCAGCGAAAGCAGCGGGAGGCCCTACAATGAGCAGTTCTTC
v_gene: TRBV3-1/TRBV3-2; j_gene: TRBJ2-7; d_gene: TRBD2; abundance: few; CDR3aa: CASSLTWTSGRALREQYF; CDR3nt: TGTGCCAGCAGCCTAACTTGGACTAGCGGGAGGGCCTTGAGGGAGCAGTACTTC
v_gene: TRBV28; j_gene: TRBJ2-7; d_gene: NA; abundance: NA; CDR3aa: CASSSRWAWGRESSYEQYF; CDR3nt: TGTGCCAGCAGTTCTCGTTGGGCCTGGGGGCGGGAGTCATCCTACGAGCAGTACTTC
v_gene: TRBV3-1/TRBV3-2; j_gene: TRBJ2-7; d_gene: TRBD1; abundance: NA; CDR3aa: CASSHQGGTGNYEQYF; CDR3nt: TGTGCCAGCAGCCACCAGGGGGGGACAGGGAACTACGAGCAGTACTTC
v_gene: TRBV9; j_gene: TRBJ1-2; d_gene: NA; abundance: NA; CDR3aa: CASSFITTDGYTF; CDR3nt: TGTGCCAGCAGCTTTATCACAACCGATGGCTACACCTTC
v_gene: TRBV3-1/TRBV3-2; j_gene: TRBJ2-1; d_gene: TRBD2; abundance: once; CDR3aa: CASSQAGSGSQFF; CDR3nt: TGTGCCAGCAGCCAAGCGGGGAGCGGGAGTCAGTTCTTC
v_gene: TRBV5-5; j_gene: TRBJ1-2; d_gene: TRBD1; abundance: NA; CDR3aa: CASSQGTELRDYGYTF; CDR3nt: TGTGCCAGCAGCCAAGGGACAGAACTACGGGACTATGGCTACACCTTC
v_gene: TRBV27; j_gene: TRBJ1-1; d_gene: TRBD1; abundance: NA; CDR3aa: CASSSETGVGVNTEAFF; CDR3nt: TGTGCCAGCAGTTCAGAAACAGGGGTCGGGGTGAACACTGAAGCTTTCTTT
v_gene: TRBV18; j_gene: TRBJ2-6; d_gene: TRBD1; abundance: NA; CDR3aa: CASSRATGVSGANVLTF; CDR3nt: TGTGCCAGCTCACGGGCTACAGGGGTCTCTGGGGCCAACGTCCTGACTTTC
v_gene: TRBV7-3; j_gene: TRBJ2-7; d_gene: NA; abundance: NA; CDR3aa: CASSPPNRVANYEQYF; CDR3nt: TGTGCCAGCAGCCCCCCCAACAGGGTAGCCAACTACGAGCAGTACTTC
v_gene: TRBV24-1; j_gene: TRBJ1-5; d_gene: NA; abundance: once; CDR3aa: CATSDFRSNQPQHF; CDR3nt: TGTGCCACCAGTGATTTTAGAAGCAATCAGCCCCAGCATTTT
v_gene: TRBV7-8; j_gene: TRBJ1-5; d_gene: TRBD1; abundance: NA; CDR3aa: CASSKRTGLNLEPQHF; CDR3nt: TGTGCCAGCAGCAAAAGGACAGGGCTAAATCTAGAGCCCCAGCATTTT
v_gene: TRBV7-9; j_gene: TRBJ1-2; d_gene: TRBD1; abundance: once; CDR3aa: CASSLAGTDNYGYTF; CDR3nt: TGTGCCAGCAGCTTGGCCGGGACAGATAACTATGGCTACACCTTC
v_gene: TRBV28; j_gene: TRBJ2-7; d_gene: NA; abundance: NA; CDR3aa: CASTVSPYEQYF; CDR3nt: TGTGCCAGCACCGTATCCCCCTACGAGCAGTACTTC
v_gene: TRBV7-3; j_gene: TRBJ2-3; d_gene: NA; abundance: NA; CDR3aa: CASSLTGDMLNTQYF; CDR3nt: TGTGCCAGCAGCTTAACGGGAGATATGTTAAATACGCAGTATTTT
v_gene: TRBV5-1; j_gene: TRBJ1-1; d_gene: TRBD1; abundance: few; CDR3aa: CASSFNEQGGSTEAFF; CDR3nt: TGCGCCAGCAGTTTTAACGAACAGGGGGGGAGCACTGAAGCTTTCTTT
v_gene: TRBV12-3/TRBV12-4; j_gene: TRBJ2-1; d_gene: NA; abundance: NA; CDR3aa: CASSLVRYNEQFF; CDR3nt: TGTGCCAGCAGTTTAGTGAGGTACAATGAGCAGTTCTTC
v_gene: TRBV5-1; j_gene: TRBJ2-2; d_gene: TRBD2; abundance: NA; CDR3aa: CASSIQLAGVTGELFF; CDR3nt: TGCGCCAGCAGCATACAACTAGCGGGAGTCACCGGGGAGCTGTTTTTT
v_gene: TRBV5-4; j_gene: TRBJ2-7; d_gene: NA; abundance: NA; CDR3aa: CASSLASQGSYEQYF; CDR3nt: TGTGCCAGCAGCTTGGCCAGTCAGGGGTCCTACGAGCAGTACTTC
v_gene: TRBV28; j_gene: TRBJ2-3; d_gene: TRBD1; abundance: NA; CDR3aa: CASGDRGQSDTQYF; CDR3nt: TGTGCCAGCGGGGACAGGGGTCAGTCAGATACGCAGTATTTT
v_gene: TRBV27; j_gene: TRBJ1-3; d_gene: NA; abundance: NA; CDR3aa: CASARTLGNTIYF; CDR3nt: TGTGCCAGCGCAAGGACTCTTGGAAACACCATATATTTT
v_gene: TRBV19; j_gene: TRBJ1-2; d_gene: TRBD1; abundance: NA; CDR3aa: CASTLTRTGIGYTF; CDR3nt: TGTGCCAGCACGCTAACCCGGACAGGGATTGGCTACACCTTC
v_gene: TRBV7-9; j_gene: TRBJ2-5; d_gene: TRBD1; abundance: NA; CDR3aa: CASSLLQQGPAQETQYF; CDR3nt: TGTGCCAGCAGCTTACTTCAACAGGGGCCCGCTCAAGAGACCCAGTACTTC